This T cell receptor beta chain comes out of a study of cytomegalovirus exposure and HLA in healthy donors. Study-wide context: Assignment to the Caucasian-associated ancestry cluster applied to around 82% of the approximately 400 genotyped donors.

The PCR ran on 60 Vbeta and 13 Jbeta primers. Profiling relied on immunoSEQ multiplex PCR, and the TCRdb table lists in-frame clones only, not all of them. The sample data list roughly 80,000 clones. V trimming: 4 bases; J trimming: 7 bases; junction bases outside the gene matches: 5. The germline V gene has CDR1 LGHNA and CDR2 YSLEER. This CDR3 contains 14 residues. The source of this sequence is a girl aged 10 to 17 in good health and CMV-seropositive. Sequencing was done on a sample of PBMCs. The gene calls are TRBV4-3 and TRBJ2-2; 8 bases agree with TRBD1. The CDR3 sequence is CASSPDRGNGELFF. In DNA, the CDR3 is TGCGCCAGCAGCCCTGACAGGGGAAACGGGGAGCTGTTTTTT.